A single sample is the source of the 8 T cell receptor beta chains below, sequenced in a study of shared clonotypes between healthy human individuals. The protocol was immunoSEQ multiplex PCR, while the TCRdb copy is restricted to in-frame clones and leaves out a portion. The table records about 550,000 clones, roughly 95% of them present only once. Terminally differentiated effector memory CD45RA+ cells were left out of the naive CD8 fraction, which was CD45RO-negative and positively selected for CCR7. The sequenced sample consisted of naive CD8+ T cells sorted from blood. These TCRs come from a woman aged 30 to 39 in good health.

The chain carries TRBV11-2 and TRBJ2-7, with D unresolved. The CDR3 totals 13 residues. The V gene lost 3 bases and the J gene lost 1 base, with 7 bases spanning the gap. Germline V gene lookup returns CDR1 SGHAT and CDR2 FQNNGV. The CDR3 DNA sequence: TGTGCCAGCAGCTTCAACCCGTCCTACGAGCAGTACTTC. It is translated as CASSFNPSYEQYF.

This clone was seen just once. J is TRBJ2-7 and V is TRBV28, with 9 positions matching TRBD1. CDR3 length equals 17 residues. With 6 bases clipped from V and 3 bases from J, the junction kept 15 bases outside the gene matches. Germline CDR1 is MDHEN and CDR2 is SYDVKM. The CDR3: CASSHGPRTGVGYEQYF. The DNA of the CDR3 is TGTGCCAGCAGCCACGGCCCCCGGACAGGGGTCGGCTACGAGCAGTACTTC.

V is TRBV28 and J is TRBJ2-5; 7 bases line up with TRBD1. The CDR3 has 16 residues. Germline V gives CDR1 MDHEN, CDR2 SYDVKM. Losses at the gene ends were 5 bases for V and 2 bases for J; bases not matched to a gene: 11. In DNA form, the CDR3 reads TGTGCCAGCAGTCCATGGGCAGACAGGGAACAAGAGACCCAGTACTTC. Translation gives CASSPWADREQETQYF.

The chain has TRBV7-9 and TRBJ1-1, with D uncertain. Trimming took 5 bases from V and 0 from J, leaving 10 bases between them. The CDR3 covers 14 residues. Germline V gene data show CDR1 as SEHNR and CDR2 as FQNEAQ (reference sequence). The CDR3 DNA follows: TGTGCCAGCAGCCGAGTAGGTATGAACACTGAAGCTTTCTTT. This encodes CASSRVGMNTEAFF.

In this sample, this clone turned up a few times. The V and J genes are TRBV19 and TRBJ1-1; 8 bases agree with TRBD1. With 3 bases clipped from V and 1 base from J, the junction kept 1 base outside the gene matches. This CDR3 is built from 14 residues. Germline V lookup: CDR1 LNHDA, CDR2 SQIVND (reference sequence). The CDR3 reads CASSMGTGNTEAFF. In nucleotides, the CDR3 is TGTGCCAGTAGTATGGGGACAGGGAACACTGAAGCTTTCTTT.

Only one count was recorded for this clone. This sequence joins TRBV7-9 and TRBJ2-5; D perhaps matches TRBD1 (5 bases). The CDR3 length is 14 residues. V was clipped by 1 base and J by 3 bases, with 9 bases between them. Germline-derived CDR1 and CDR2 are SEHNR and FQNEAQ (reference sequence). CDR3 nucleotides: TGTGCCAGCAGCTTAGTCGGCAGGGAAGAGACCCAGTACTTC. Its translation: CASSLVGREETQYF.

CDR3 in DNA: TGTGCCAGCAGTTATTCGCTCCTCGAGCAGTACTTC. Encoded protein: CASSYSLLEQYF. The chain uses TRBV6-6 and TRBJ2-5; unclear D gene. The last part of the DNA fits TRBJ2-7 better; the J call may be wrong. The CDR3 is 12 amino acids. The V gene's germline CDR1 is MNHNY and CDR2 SVGAGI (reference sequence).

This clone came up once. The chain recombines TRBV6-1 with TRBJ1-5; D uncertain. Deletions cut 7 bases from V and 0 bases from J, with 10 bases between. CDR3 length: 14 residues. CDR1 is MNHNS, CDR2 SASEGT, per germline. As DNA, the CDR3 is TGTGCCAGCACTCGACCTTATAGCAATCAGCCCCAGCATTTT. Translation: CASTRPYSNQPQHF.